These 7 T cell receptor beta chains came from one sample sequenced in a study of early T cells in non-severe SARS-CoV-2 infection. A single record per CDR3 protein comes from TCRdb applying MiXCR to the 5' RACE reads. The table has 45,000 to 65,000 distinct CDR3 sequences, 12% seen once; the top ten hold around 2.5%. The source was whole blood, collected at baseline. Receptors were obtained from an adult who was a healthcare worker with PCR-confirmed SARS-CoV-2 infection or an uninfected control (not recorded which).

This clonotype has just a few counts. The CDR3 spells CASSVGGTGDTQYF. CDR3 in DNA: TGCGCCAGCAGCGTGGGCGGGACCGGGGATACGCAGTATTTT. V gene TRBV5-1 combines with J gene TRBJ2-3, with a weak D call TRBD2 (6 bases). Germline values: CDR1 SGHRS, CDR2 YFSETQ. The CDR3 has 14 amino acids. The V end lost 4 bases, the J end lost 6 bases, and 15 bases lay between the germline ends.

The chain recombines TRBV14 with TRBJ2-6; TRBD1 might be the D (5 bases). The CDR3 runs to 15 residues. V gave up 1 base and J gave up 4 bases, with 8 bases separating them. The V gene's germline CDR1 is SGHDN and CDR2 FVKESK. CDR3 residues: CASSQVGRGANVLTF. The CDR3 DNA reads TGTGCCAGCAGCCAAGTGGGGCGCGGGGCCAACGTCCTGACTTTC.

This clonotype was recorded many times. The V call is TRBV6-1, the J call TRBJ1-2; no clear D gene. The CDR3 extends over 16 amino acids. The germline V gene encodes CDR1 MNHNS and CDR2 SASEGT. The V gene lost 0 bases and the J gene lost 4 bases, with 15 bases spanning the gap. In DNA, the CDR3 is TGTGCCAGCAGTGAAGCGCCCCCCCGTTCTCCCTATGGCTACACCTTC. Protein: CASSEAPPRSPYGYTF.

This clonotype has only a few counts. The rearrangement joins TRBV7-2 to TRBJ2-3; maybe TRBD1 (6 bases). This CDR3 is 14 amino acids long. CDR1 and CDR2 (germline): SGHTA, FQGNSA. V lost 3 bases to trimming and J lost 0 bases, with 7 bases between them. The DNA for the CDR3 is TGTGCCAGCAGCTTTGGACAGAGCACAGATACGCAGTATTTT. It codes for CASSFGQSTDTQYF.

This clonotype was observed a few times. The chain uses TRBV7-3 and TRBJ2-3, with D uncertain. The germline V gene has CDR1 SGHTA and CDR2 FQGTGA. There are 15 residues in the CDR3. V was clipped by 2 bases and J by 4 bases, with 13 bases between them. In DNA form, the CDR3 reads TGTGCCAGCAGCTTAGGACCCCCCGCGGCAGATACGCAGTATTTT. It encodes CASSLGPPAADTQYF.

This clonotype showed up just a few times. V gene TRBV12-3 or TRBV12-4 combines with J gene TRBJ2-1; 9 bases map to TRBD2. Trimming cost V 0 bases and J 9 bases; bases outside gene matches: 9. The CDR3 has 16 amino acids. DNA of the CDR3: TGTGCCAGCAGTTTAGCGACTGGCGGGAGGGCCCCTGAGCAGTTCTTC. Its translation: CASSLATGGRAPEQFF.

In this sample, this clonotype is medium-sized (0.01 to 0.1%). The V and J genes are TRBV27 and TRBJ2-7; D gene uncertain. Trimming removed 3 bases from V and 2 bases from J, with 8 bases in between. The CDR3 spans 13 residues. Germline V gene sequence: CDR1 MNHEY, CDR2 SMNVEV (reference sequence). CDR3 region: CASSFGPAYEQYF. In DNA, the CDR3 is TGTGCCAGCAGTTTCGGACCCGCCTACGAGCAGTACTTC.